The subject of this entry is one T cell receptor (beta chain). Every immunoSEQ plate was one replicate of a subset's evenly spread DNA. In the authors' methods: Without quality scores, immunoSEQ junctional reads could not be filtered like full-length reads. Method: immunoSEQ multiplex PCR; TCRdb's copy keeps in-frame clones and lacks some. The D gene and trimming were derived from the DNA, and the V and J assignments and clone size from that table. This table holds 2 million to 3 million clones, approximately 94% found once. The data derive from a study of shared clonotypes between healthy human individuals. Memory CD4+ cells were the fraction left after CD45RA+ naive selection. The V gene end was trimmed by 7 bases and the J gene end by 6 bases; junction bases not matched to a gene: 6. Germline loops: CDR1 LNHDA, CDR2 SQIVND (reference sequence). The CDR3 has 14 residues.

The rearrangement uses TRBV19 and TRBJ2-1, with TRBD2 matching 10 bases. The sequenced sample consisted of naive CD4+ T cells sorted from blood. Noted subset: CD45RA+ positively selected. This receptor was obtained from a young man in good health. The CDR3 spells CASIPSGRVNEQFF. The CDR3, as DNA: TGTGCCAGTATCCCTAGCGGGAGAGTCAATGAGCAGTTCTTC.